What follows are 28 T cell receptor beta chains derived from one specimen sequenced in a study of beta chain features in type 1 diabetes (dated by TCRdb to 2016 to 2019). Study-level results and caveats: In all four CD4+ subsets, TCRB CDR3 length was moderately but significantly shorter in type 1 diabetes patients.

The library came from the immunoSEQ multiplex PCR assay. The entire isolated RNA was reverse transcribed using the High Capacity cDNA Reverse Transcription Kit, and thus expressed TCRB transcripts were sequenced. What TCRdb holds here is the immuneACCESS table cut down to in-frame rearrangements. Part of the clones is not present; checked against another copy, under half of the missing clones reflect an unresolved V gene, and the others are unexplained. The sample yields around 650,000 clones; roughly 12% were counted once. The top ten constitute around 0.12% of the sample. Antigens for these TCRs are unknown. Sequenced sample: naive CD4+ T cells from blood. The cell subset or site label corresponds to: true naive CD4+ T cells. The receptors come from a man aged 25-40 years with type 1 diabetes.

This rearrangement joins TRBV15 to TRBJ2-7, with 9 nucleotides matching TRBD2. The CDR3 sequence is 17 residues long. Germline CDR1 is LNHNV and CDR2 is YYDKDF (reference sequence). The J segment lost 3 bases and the V segment lost 2 bases, leaving 11 bases of the junction unmatched. CDR3 sequence (DNA): TGTGCCACCAGCAGATTGTCCTCCAGCGGGGGGCTCTACGAGCAGTACTTC. Its translation is CATSRLSSSGGLYEQYF.

This clone was seen only a few times. The chain links TRBV2 to TRBJ2-3, with 11 bases fitting TRBD2. CDR3 size: 14 residues. The J segment lost 1 base and the V segment lost 8 bases, leaving 2 bases of the junction unmatched. The germline V gene has CDR1 SNHLY and CDR2 FYNNEI. CDR3 in amino acids: CASRSGGGTDTQYF. The CDR3 region has the DNA TGTGCCAGCCGTAGCGGGGGGGGCACAGATACGCAGTATTTT.

The V call is TRBV6-1, the J call TRBJ2-5; D is ambiguous. Germline V gene data show CDR1 as MNHNS and CDR2 as SASEGT. V was cut by 7 bases and J by 5 bases, with 14 bases left in between. CDR3 length: 13 amino acids. CDR3 nucleotide sequence: TGTGCCAGCACCACCCTGGTGGGGGAGACCCAGTACTTC. It specifies CASTTLVGETQYF.

The CDR3: CASSVDGKNEQYF. DNA of the CDR3: TGTGCCAGCAGCGTAGATGGAAAGAACGAGCAGTACTTC. J is TRBJ2-7 and V is TRBV9; unclear D gene. The CDR3 has 13 amino acids. Per germline, CDR1 SGDLS and CDR2 YYNGEE. V was trimmed by 0 bases and J by 5 bases, leaving 9 bases between them.

The chain recombines TRBV5-1 with TRBJ1-1; D gene ambiguous. CDR1 and CDR2 (germline): SGHRS, YFSETQ. With 0 bases removed from V and 8 bases from J, the gap between germline ends came to 14 bases. CDR3 size: 14 residues. In DNA form, the CDR3 reads TGCGCCAGCAGCTTGGCCGGTCTGTCCGAGGAAGCTTTCTTT. Its translation is CASSLAGLSEEAFF.

A few counts support this clone. V is TRBV6-5 and J is TRBJ2-1, with D unclear. The CDR3 has 11 amino acids. Germline CDR1 reads MNHEY; CDR2 reads SVGAGI. The V gene lost 7 bases and the J gene lost 4 bases, with 5 bases spanning the gap. The CDR3 DNA follows: TGTGCCAGCAAGACTTACAATGAGCAGTTCTTC. Translated: CASKTYNEQFF.

This chain joins TRBV7-9 and TRBJ2-3, with D unclear. Trimming shortened V by 6 bases and J by 2 bases, and 15 bases separated the two germline ends. Germline V gene data show CDR1 as SEHNR and CDR2 as FQNEAQ (reference sequence). This CDR3 spans 15 amino acids. The DNA of the CDR3 is TGTGCCAGCAGTCTTAGCTACGGCGTCACAGATACGCAGTATTTT. Protein: CASSLSYGVTDTQYF.

This chain links TRBV12-2 with TRBJ2-7; the DNA was not compared with TRBD2, the D call given in the table. TRBV12-2 is described as a pseudogene. The CDR3 is 14 amino acids. The CDR3 nucleotides read TGTGCAAGTCGCTTAGAAGCGGGAACCTACGAGCAGTACTTC. This sequence encodes CASRLEAGTYEQYF.

Only a few counts were recorded for this clone. The chain carries TRBV28 and TRBJ2-7; TRBD1 matches 8 bases. The CDR3 contains 14 residues. V lost 11 bases, J lost 0 bases, and 9 bases stayed unmatched. Per the germline V gene, CDR1 is MDHEN and CDR2 is SYDVKM. For the CDR3, the DNA is TGTGCCGTATGGAGGACAGGGAGCTCCTACGAGCAGTACTTC. Amino acid sequence: CAVWRTGSSYEQYF.

This clone occurred a few times. The sample contains more than one DNA sequence encoding this CDR3. V usage is TRBV10-3 and J usage is TRBJ2-5, with D possibly being TRBD1 (6 bases). The CDR3 is made up of 13 amino acids. The germline gives CDR1 ENHRY, CDR2 SYGVKD. V lost 1 base to trimming and J lost 3 bases, with 6 bases between them. The CDR3 DNA follows: TGTGCCATCAGTGAGTACAGGGAAGAGACCCAGTACTTC. Translating gives CAISEYREETQYF.

This clone was recorded a few times. This chain uses TRBV9 with TRBJ2-7; either TRBD1 or TRBD2 may fit D (5 bases each). CDR3 length equals 14 residues. Trimming shortened V by 4 bases and J by 2 bases, and 13 bases separated the two germline ends. Looked up from germline, CDR1 is SGDLS and CDR2 is YYNGEE. This CDR3 reads CASSQGTSAYEQYF. CDR3 in DNA: TGTGCCAGCAGCCAAGGGACCTCCGCCTACGAGCAGTACTTC.

This clone was found a few times. The chain is built from TRBV13 and TRBJ2-4; the D gene could be TRBD1 or TRBD2 (5 bases each). This CDR3 comprises 18 residues. Germline CDR1 reads PRHDT; CDR2 reads FYEKMQ (reference sequence). V gave up 0 bases and J gave up 8 bases, with 23 bases separating them. CDR3 residues: CASSLGLVRDPRGDIQYF. CDR3 coding DNA: TGTGCCAGCAGCTTAGGCCTAGTTAGGGACCCTCGAGGTGACATTCAGTACTTC.

This clone was detected a few times. The chain uses TRBV4-2 and TRBJ1-2; 7 bases match TRBD1. Per germline, CDR1 LGHNA and CDR2 YNFKEQ. V lost 2 bases, J lost 6 bases, and 6 bases stayed unmatched. The CDR3 has 14 amino acids. CDR3 in amino acids: CASSQLTGLNGYTF. The CDR3 DNA sequence: TGTGCCAGCAGCCAACTGACAGGGCTTAATGGCTACACCTTC.

A few counts support this clone. The gene calls are TRBV7-9 and TRBJ1-6; D might be TRBD1 (5 bases). The CDR3 totals 14 residues. Trimming left V 2 bases short and J 7 bases short, with 9 bases between. The germline CDR1 and CDR2 sequences are SEHNR and FQNEAQ (reference sequence). For the CDR3, the DNA is TGTGCCAGCAGCTTATCTGAGGGGAATTCACCCCTCCACTTT. Protein product: CASSLSEGNSPLHF.

This chain links TRBV28 with TRBJ2-5; D perhaps matches TRBD1 (6 bases). Deletions cut 5 bases from V and 4 bases from J, with 14 bases between. Per the germline V gene, CDR1 is MDHEN and CDR2 is SYDVKM. The CDR3 sequence is 14 residues long. The DNA for the CDR3 is TGTGCCAGCAGTATACCAAGAGGGGGAGAGACCCAGTACTTC. Its translation is CASSIPRGGETQYF.

The chain links TRBV7-9 to TRBJ2-1; 11 bases align to TRBD1. The trim removed 7 bases at V and 3 bases at J, leaving 5 bases unmatched. The CDR3 is 15 amino acids. Germline CDR1 is SEHNR and CDR2 is FQNEAQ (reference sequence). The CDR3 DNA reads TGTGCCAGCATCTCCGGGACAGGGGGCTACAATGAGCAGTTCTTC. Residues: CASISGTGGYNEQFF.

This clone was seen a handful of times. The chain couples TRBV7-9 to TRBJ1-3, with D maybe TRBD1 (5 bases). The CDR3 has 14 amino acids. CDR1 is SEHNR and CDR2 is FQNEAQ in the germline V gene (reference sequence). V lost 5 bases and J 0 bases, leaving 8 bases between the germline ends. CDR3 nucleotides: TGTGCCAGCAGCCAGGGTGCCTCTGGAAACACCATATATTTT. Its protein product is CASSQGASGNTIYF.

This clone was observed a handful of times. V gene TRBV29-1 combines with J gene TRBJ2-3; 9 bases line up with TRBD1. Trimming at V came to 7 bases and at J to 8 bases, leaving 10 bases not matched to a gene. CDR1 SQVTM and CDR2 ANQGSEA come from the germline V gene. The CDR3 extends over 13 amino acids. CDR3 residues: CSGDRDAVGTQYF. DNA of the CDR3: TGCAGCGGGGACAGGGATGCTGTTGGTACGCAGTATTTT.

The V call is TRBV9, the J call TRBJ1-3; the match to TRBD1 covers 7 bases. Trimming took 4 bases from V and 1 from J; bases not matched to a gene: 8. Germline CDR1 SGDLS, CDR2 YYNGEE. The CDR3 runs to 16 residues. The chain's CDR3 is CASSPRGTDSGNTIYF. The CDR3 coding sequence is TGTGCCAGCAGCCCGAGAGGGACAGATTCTGGAAACACCATATATTTT.

V is TRBV4-1 and J is TRBJ2-7, with TRBD1 matching over 7 bases. Germline values: CDR1 MGHRA, CDR2 YSYEKL. The CDR3 contains 14 residues. The ends lost 0 bases at V and 7 bases at J; junction bases unmatched: 6. CDR3 sequence reads: CASSQDQTGREQYF. The CDR3 coding sequence is TGCGCCAGCAGCCAAGATCAGACAGGGAGAGAGCAGTACTTC.

With regard to this clone: The identical CDR3 is also encoded by other nucleotide sequences in the sample. The chain couples TRBV9 to TRBJ2-5; D is undetermined. Germline V gene data show CDR1 as SGDLS and CDR2 as YYNGEE. The length of the CDR3 is 11 residues. Trimming shortened V by 3 bases and J by 2 bases, and 2 bases separated the two germline ends. This CDR3 is CASSGQETQYF. The CDR3 DNA is TGTGCCAGCAGCGGACAAGAGACCCAGTACTTC.

The chain recombines TRBV7-2 with TRBJ1-6; D call uncertain. Germline V CDR1 and CDR2: SGHTA, FQGNSA. The CDR3 loop spans 15 amino acids. V was pared by 1 base and J by 7 bases, with 11 bases between. CDR3 residues: CASSLVSLGNSPLHF. CDR3 nucleotides: TGTGCCAGCAGCTTAGTGTCCTTAGGGAATTCACCCCTCCACTTT.

DNA for the CDR3: TGTGCCAGCACATCGTGGGACAGGGGGGCGAACACTGAAGCTTTCTTT. Translated: CASTSWDRGANTEAFF. This chain uses TRBV7-8 with TRBJ1-1; TRBD1 matches 11 bases. This CDR3 comprises 16 residues. CDR1 SGHVS and CDR2 FQNEAQ come from the germline V gene. Germline trimming cut 7 bases from V and 1 base from J; bases unmatched to any gene: 8.

Points on this clone: At the DNA level, this CDR3 is encoded by other sequences in the same sample as well. The rearrangement links TRBV29-1 to TRBJ1-4; 10 bases fit TRBD1. There are 13 residues in the CDR3. With 6 bases clipped from V and 8 bases from J, the junction kept 6 bases outside the gene matches. Germline V gene sequence: CDR1 SQVTM, CDR2 ANQGSEA. The CDR3 is CSVRTGGREKLFF. The CDR3 DNA is TGCAGCGTCCGGACAGGGGGACGGGAAAAACTGTTTTTT. The full variable domain, in which reference TRBV29-1 and TRBJ1-4 provide the parts outside the CDR3, is SAVISQKPSRDICQRGTSLTIQCQVDSQVTMMFWYRQQPGQSLTLIATANQGSEATYESGFVIDKFPISRPNLTFSTLTVSNMSPEDSSIYLCSVRTGGREKLFFGSGTQLSVL.

The chain recombines TRBV2 with TRBJ1-1; D is unresolved. This CDR3 is 12 amino acids long. The germline V and J ends were trimmed by 5 bases and 1 base, with 5 bases remaining between them. Looked up from germline, CDR1 is SNHLY and CDR2 is FYNNEI. In DNA, the CDR3 is TGTGCCAGCAGTCCCACGAACACTGAAGCTTTCTTT. Protein product: CASSPTNTEAFF.

This chain links TRBV7-9 with TRBJ2-3; 15 bases fit TRBD2. This CDR3 is built from 16 residues. V gave up 5 bases and J gave up 5 bases; unmatched junction bases: 5. Germline CDR1 SEHNR, CDR2 FQNEAQ (reference sequence). The CDR3 DNA is TGTGCCAGCAGCGTCGGACTAGCGGGGGGGCGAGATACGCAGTATTTT. It is translated as CASSVGLAGGRDTQYF. Looking up the rest from reference TRBV7-9 and TRBJ2-3 gives the full variable domain: DTGVSQNPRHKITKRGQNVTFRCDPISEHNRLYWYRQTLGQGPEFLTYFQNEAQLEKSRLLSDRFSAERPKGSFSTLEIQRTEQGDSAMYLCASSVGLAGGRDTQYFGPGTRLTVL.

The chain links TRBV30 to TRBJ1-5, with D perhaps matching TRBD1 (5 bases). From germline, CDR1 is GTSNPN and CDR2 SVGIG (reference sequence). The V end lost 4 bases, the J end lost 5 bases, and 9 bases lay between the germline ends. The CDR3 spans 12 residues. CDR3 nucleotides: TGTGCCTGGACTACAGGAGATCAGCCCCAGCATTTT. Its protein is CAWTTGDQPQHF.

V usage is TRBV5-1 and J usage is TRBJ1-2; the D gene is possibly TRBD1 (5 bases). The CDR3 runs to 15 residues. The germline V gene has CDR1 SGHRS and CDR2 YFSETQ. The ends were cut back, 4 bases at V and 8 bases at J, with 21 bases in the middle. The CDR3 DNA sequence: TGCGCCAGCAGCGGCCGGGACTCTCCCCTAGGAGGCTACACCTTC. Translation gives CASSGRDSPLGGYTF.